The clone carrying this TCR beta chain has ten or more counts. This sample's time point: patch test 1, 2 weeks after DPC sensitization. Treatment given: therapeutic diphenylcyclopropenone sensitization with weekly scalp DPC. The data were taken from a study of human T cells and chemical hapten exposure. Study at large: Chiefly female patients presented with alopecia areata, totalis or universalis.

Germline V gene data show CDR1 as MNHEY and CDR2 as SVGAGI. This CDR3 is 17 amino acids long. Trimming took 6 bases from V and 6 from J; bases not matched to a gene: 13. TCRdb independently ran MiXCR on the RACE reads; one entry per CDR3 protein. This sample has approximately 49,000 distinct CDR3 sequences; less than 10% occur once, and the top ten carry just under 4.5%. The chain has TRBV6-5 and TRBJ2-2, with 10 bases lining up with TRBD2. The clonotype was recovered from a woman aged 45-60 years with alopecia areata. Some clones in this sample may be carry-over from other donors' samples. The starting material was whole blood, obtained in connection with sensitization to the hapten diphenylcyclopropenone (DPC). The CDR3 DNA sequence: TGTGCCAGCAGCAGCCTTTTGCCTAGCGGGAGTCCCGGGGAGCTGTTTTTT. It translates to CASSSLLPSGSPGELFF.